The 13 T cell receptor beta chains in this list originate from one sample, sequenced in a study of T cell responses to AZD1222 COVID-19 vaccine. Data came from immunoSEQ multiplex PCR; TCRdb stores just in-frame clones and leaves some out. The data contain some 120,000 clones, approximately 94% of them singletons. This material consisted of peripheral blood, taken on day 0 of AZD1222 vaccination. All receptors derive from an adult in good health.

CDR3 sequence: CASSIKGRDSSRHEQYF. For the CDR3, the DNA is TGTGCCAGCAGCATAAAGGGGCGGGACAGTTCACGTCACGAGCAGTACTTC. The genes are TRBV27 and TRBJ2-7; maybe TRBD1 (7 bases). Trimming removed 6 bases from V and 5 bases from J, with 26 bases in between. This CDR3 has 17 residues. Germline values: CDR1 MNHEY, CDR2 SMNVEV (reference sequence).

V usage is TRBV7-2 and J usage is TRBJ2-1; D gene ambiguous. V dropped 5 bases and J dropped 5 bases, with 10 bases sitting between them. CDR3 size: 13 residues. From germline, CDR1 is SGHTA and CDR2 FQGNSA. CDR3 in amino acids: CASSQGSHNEQFF. The DNA of the CDR3 is TGTGCCAGCAGCCAAGGCAGCCACAATGAGCAGTTCTTC. The full variable domain, completed using reference TRBV7-2 and TRBJ2-1, is GAGVSQSPSNKVTEKGKDVELRCDPISGHTALYWYRQSLGQGLEFLIYFQGNSAPDKSGLPSDRFSAERTGGSVSTLTIQRTQQEDSAVYLCASSQGSHNEQFFGPGTRLTVL.

The chain recombines TRBV12-3 or TRBV12-4 with TRBJ1-6, with D hard to call. With 3 bases removed from V and 17 bases from J, the gap between germline ends came to 14 bases. The CDR3 consists of 12 residues. The CDR3 DNA reads as TGTGCCAGCAGTTTTGAAGGCAGCCTAGTCCACTTT. This translates into CASSFEGSLVHF.

The rearrangement joins TRBV30 to TRBJ1-2; no firm D call. Trimming removed 0 bases at V and 6 bases at J, with 11 bases between. CDR1 and CDR2 (germline): GTSNPN, SVGIG (reference sequence). This CDR3 has 13 amino acids. In DNA form, the CDR3 reads TGTGCCTGGAGTGTAAGGCTAAGGGATGGCTACACCTTC. Its protein is CAWSVRLRDGYTF.

V usage is TRBV2 and J usage is TRBJ2-1; D remains unclear. Germline V gene data show CDR1 as SNHLY and CDR2 as FYNNEI. The length of the CDR3 is 14 residues. V was shortened by 4 bases and J by 3 bases, with 10 bases between the two germline ends. CDR3 nucleotide sequence: TGTGCCAGCAGTGTGGGCGGAGACTACAATGAGCAGTTCTTC. This translates into CASSVGGDYNEQFF.

The chain employs TRBV11-2 and TRBJ2-7; D remains ambiguous. The CDR3 loop spans 14 amino acids. With 5 bases removed from V and 2 bases from J, the gap between germline ends came to 13 bases. Germline V gene data show CDR1 as SGHAT and CDR2 as FQNNGV. The DNA of the CDR3 is TGTGCCAGCAGCCGCAGATCGGTAACCTACGAGCAGTACTTC. Its translation: CASSRRSVTYEQYF.

This sequence joins TRBV6-5 and TRBJ1-3; D gene unclear. The ends were cut back, 4 bases at V and 2 bases at J, with 12 bases in the middle. The CDR3 sequence is 15 residues long. Germline lookup yields CDR1 MNHEY and CDR2 SVGAGI. CDR3 region: CASSSARWAGNTIYF. CDR3 DNA sequence: TGTGCCAGCAGTTCCGCCCGGTGGGCTGGAAACACCATATATTTT.

The chain uses TRBV3-1 (or the pseudogene TRBV3-2) and TRBJ1-2; TRBD1 matches 7 bases. Per the germline V gene, CDR1 is LGHDT and CDR2 is YNNKEL (reference sequence). J gave up 1 base and V 1 base, and 0 bases lay outside the gene matches. This CDR3 is built from 14 residues. The CDR3 here is CASSQGQGNYGYTF. The CDR3 bases are TGTGCCAGCAGCCAAGGACAGGGTAACTATGGCTACACCTTC.

The gene calls are TRBV5-8 and TRBJ1-4; 8 nucleotides agree with TRBD1. Trimming cost V 3 bases and J 8 bases; bases outside gene matches: 3. CDR3 length: 13 amino acids. Germline V lookup: CDR1 SGHTS, CDR2 YDEGEE. Here the CDR3 reads CASSSQGEEKLFF. Here the CDR3 DNA reads TGTGCCAGCAGCTCACAGGGGGAAGAAAAACTGTTTTTT.

The V call is TRBV6-6, the J call TRBJ2-1; 8 nucleotides match TRBD2. The CDR3 is 15 residues long. V lost 4 bases, J lost 6 bases, and 8 bases stayed unmatched. Germline assignment: CDR1 MNHNY and CDR2 SVGAGI (reference sequence). The CDR3 DNA reads as TGTGCCAGCAGTTTTACCCCGACTAGCGCCAATGAGCAGTTCTTC. It encodes CASSFTPTSANEQFF.

The chain employs TRBV6-5 and TRBJ1-6; D gene uncertain. Trimming removed 3 bases at V and 9 bases at J, with 15 bases between. The germline gives CDR1 MNHEY, CDR2 SVGAGI. The CDR3 covers 15 residues. The CDR3 DNA follows: TGTGCCAGCAGTTATGGTACACTTCAAGGTTCACCCCTCCACTTT. Its protein product is CASSYGTLQGSPLHF.

The chain has TRBV3-1 (or the pseudogene TRBV3-2) and TRBJ2-2; 8 bases match TRBD1. This CDR3 has 15 amino acids. V dropped 2 bases and J dropped 7; count of bases not matched to a gene: 6. Per the germline V gene, CDR1 is LGHDT and CDR2 is YNNKEL (reference sequence). The CDR3 region has the DNA TGTGCCAGCAGCCAATCCCCAGGGGGCGGCGGGGAGCTGTTTTTT. The encoded protein is CASSQSPGGGGELFF.

This chain connects TRBV27 to TRBJ1-2, with 8 bases matching TRBD1. Germline V gives CDR1 MNHEY, CDR2 SMNVEV (reference sequence). V trimming: 5 bases; J trimming: 1 base; junction bases outside the gene matches: 6. The CDR3 sequence is 15 residues long. The CDR3 DNA is TGTGCCAGCAGTCCGTGGACAGGGAGTAACTATGGCTACACCTTC. Translating it yields CASSPWTGSNYGYTF.